A selection of T cell receptor beta chains follows, all from one sample in a study of blood T cell repertoires in COVID-19. Produced via immunoSEQ multiplex PCR; TCRdb's table is partial and in-frame only. The table records a few hundred thousand clones, approximately 82% of them present only once. Material: peripheral blood. These receptor sequences come from a woman aged 40 to 49 who had recovered from COVID-19. Each CDR3 is given with its conserved first and last residue. Fields, in order: V gene, clone size, D gene, J gene, CDR3 length, CDR3 DNA, CDR3 protein. A D gene is named only where the DNA matches it firmly. Size is stated for part of the rows, as once, few or many counts, or as a class when the clone is expanded.

V gene: TRBV5-4; clone size: .; D gene: .; J gene: TRBJ2-7; CDR3 length: 13; CDR3 DNA: TGTGCCAGCAGCACAAAAAACAGGGACGAGCAGTACTTC; CDR3 protein: CASSTKNRDEQYF
V gene: TRBV4-3; clone size: .; D gene: .; J gene: TRBJ1-5; CDR3 length: 13; CDR3 DNA: TGCGCCAGCAGCGGGGCGCTCAATCAGCCCCAGCATTTT; CDR3 protein: CASSGALNQPQHF
V gene: TRBV12-5; clone size: .; D gene: TRBD1; J gene: TRBJ1-3; CDR3 length: 20; CDR3 DNA: TGTGCTAGTGGTTTGTCCCGAAGAAAAGACAGGGCTTACTCTGGAAACACCATATATTTT; CDR3 protein: CASGLSRRKDRAYSGNTIYF
V gene: TRBV6-6; clone size: once; D gene: .; J gene: TRBJ2-7; CDR3 length: 16; CDR3 DNA: TGTGCCAGCATTTTCGACAGGACTTCTATATCGGACGAGCAGTACTTC; CDR3 protein: CASIFDRTSISDEQYF
V gene: TRBV3-1/TRBV3-2; clone size: .; D gene: TRBD1; J gene: TRBJ2-1; CDR3 length: 15; CDR3 DNA: TGTGCCAGCAGCCAAGCGACAGGGGGCTTTAATGAGCAGTTCTTC; CDR3 protein: CASSQATGGFNEQFF
V gene: TRBV27; clone size: .; D gene: TRBD1; J gene: TRBJ2-3; CDR3 length: 18; CDR3 DNA: TGTGCCAGCAGTTTACGATCCCAAGGACAGGGGAGCACAGATACGCAGTATTTT; CDR3 protein: CASSLRSQGQGSTDTQYF
V gene: TRBV6-5; clone size: .; D gene: .; J gene: TRBJ1-4; CDR3 length: 16; CDR3 DNA: TGTGCCAGCAGTTACTCGTTGCAGAGGATTAATGAAAAACTGTTTTTT; CDR3 protein: CASSYSLQRINEKLFF
V gene: TRBV18; clone size: once; D gene: TRBD1; J gene: TRBJ2-2; CDR3 length: 18; CDR3 DNA: TGTGCCAGCTCACCGCAATCTACCGGGACAGGGGGCACCGGGGAGCTGTTTTTT; CDR3 protein: CASSPQSTGTGGTGELFF
V gene: TRBV19; clone size: .; D gene: .; J gene: TRBJ2-3; CDR3 length: 12; CDR3 DNA: TGTGCCAGTAGTCCTAGCACAGATACGCAGTATTTT; CDR3 protein: CASSPSTDTQYF
V gene: TRBV30; clone size: .; D gene: TRBD1; J gene: TRBJ2-7; CDR3 length: 14; CDR3 DNA: TGTGCCTGGAGCGACGGACAGGGACCCTACGAGCAGTACTTC; CDR3 protein: CAWSDGQGPYEQYF
V gene: TRBV6-6; clone size: .; D gene: .; J gene: TRBJ1-5; CDR3 length: 16; CDR3 DNA: TGTGCCAGCAGTCCCCGAGGGAGGGGGAAGGATCAGCCCCAGCATTTT; CDR3 protein: CASSPRGRGKDQPQHF
V gene: TRBV2; clone size: .; D gene: .; J gene: TRBJ2-7; CDR3 length: 15; CDR3 DNA: TGTGCCAGCAGCCTCCGACACCTCAGAACCTACGAGCAGTACTTC; CDR3 protein: CASSLRHLRTYEQYF
V gene: TRBV4-3; clone size: .; D gene: TRBD1; J gene: TRBJ1-6; CDR3 length: 13; CDR3 DNA: TGCGCCAGCAGCCAGCAGGGGGATTCACCCCTCCACTTT; CDR3 protein: CASSQQGDSPLHF
V gene: TRBV27; clone size: .; D gene: TRBD2; J gene: TRBJ2-3; CDR3 length: 16; CDR3 DNA: TGTGCCAGCAGTTTATTATCTAGCGGGGGGGCAGATACGCAGTATTTT; CDR3 protein: CASSLLSSGGADTQYF
V gene: TRBV6-6; clone size: .; D gene: TRBD2; J gene: TRBJ2-5; CDR3 length: 15; CDR3 DNA: TGTGCCAGCAGACTAGCGGGGAGCATTCAAGAGACCCAGTACTTC; CDR3 protein: CASRLAGSIQETQYF
V gene: TRBV7-3; clone size: .; D gene: .; J gene: TRBJ1-2; CDR3 length: 13; CDR3 DNA: TGTGCCAGCAGCTTAGGGGAGGGGTATGGCTACACCTTC; CDR3 protein: CASSLGEGYGYTF
V gene: TRBV6-5; clone size: .; D gene: TRBD1; J gene: TRBJ1-3; CDR3 length: 15; CDR3 DNA: TGTGCCAGCAGTTACGGGACAGGGTCCGGAAACACCATATATTTT; CDR3 protein: CASSYGTGSGNTIYF
V gene: TRBV6-2/TRBV6-3; clone size: .; D gene: .; J gene: TRBJ1-1; CDR3 length: 13; CDR3 DNA: TGTGCCAGCAGTTACTCCGGGAGTACTGAAGCTTTCTTT; CDR3 protein: CASSYSGSTEAFF
V gene: TRBV12-5; clone size: .; D gene: TRBD2; J gene: TRBJ2-7; CDR3 length: 18; CDR3 DNA: TGTGCTAGTGGCACCGGACCCGGACTAGCGGGAAGCTCCTACGAGCAGTACTTC; CDR3 protein: CASGTGPGLAGSSYEQYF
V gene: TRBV18; clone size: .; D gene: TRBD2; J gene: TRBJ2-3; CDR3 length: 16; CDR3 DNA: TGTGCCAGCTCACCAGCCGGGACTAGTTCCACAGATACGCAGTATTTT; CDR3 protein: CASSPAGTSSTDTQYF
V gene: TRBV5-6; clone size: .; D gene: .; J gene: TRBJ1-2; CDR3 length: 13; CDR3 DNA: TGTGCCAGCAGCGTCGACAGAAATTATGGCTACACCTTC; CDR3 protein: CASSVDRNYGYTF
V gene: TRBV6-1; clone size: .; D gene: TRBD1; J gene: TRBJ1-1; CDR3 length: 14; CDR3 DNA: TGTGCCAGCAGTGAGGTTGGACAGGGCGCTGAAGCTTTCTTT; CDR3 protein: CASSEVGQGAEAFF
V gene: TRBV19; clone size: .; D gene: TRBD2; J gene: TRBJ2-3; CDR3 length: 17; CDR3 DNA: TGTGCCACCACCCGACTCCCTAGCGGGGTGGGCACAGATACGCAGTATTTT; CDR3 protein: CATTRLPSGVGTDTQYF
V gene: TRBV28; clone size: .; D gene: TRBD1; J gene: TRBJ1-6; CDR3 length: 15; CDR3 DNA: TGTGCCAGCAGTTTAGTGACAGGGGGCAGGTCACCCCTCCACTTT; CDR3 protein: CASSLVTGGRSPLHF
V gene: TRBV6-4; clone size: .; D gene: .; J gene: TRBJ2-6; CDR3 length: 15; CDR3 DNA: TGTGCCAGCAGTGACGCGGCCTCTGGGGCCAACGTCCTGACTTTC; CDR3 protein: CASSDAASGANVLTF
V gene: TRBV10-3; clone size: .; D gene: .; J gene: TRBJ2-7; CDR3 length: 15; CDR3 DNA: TGTGCCATCAGTGAGTCGGGTCCAGGGTACGACGAGCAGTACTTC; CDR3 protein: CAISESGPGYDEQYF
V gene: TRBV7-2; clone size: .; D gene: .; J gene: TRBJ2-2; CDR3 length: 11; CDR3 DNA: TGTGCCAGCAGCTTAATAGGGGAGCTGTTTTTT; CDR3 protein: CASSLIGELFF
V gene: TRBV7-2; clone size: .; D gene: TRBD2; J gene: TRBJ2-7; CDR3 length: 16; CDR3 DNA: TGTGCCAGCAGCTCCTCAAGCGGGGGGTTTTATTTCGAGCAGTACTTC; CDR3 protein: CASSSSSGGFYFEQYF
V gene: TRBV6-5; clone size: .; D gene: .; J gene: TRBJ1-5; CDR3 length: 12; CDR3 DNA: TGTGCCAGCAGTTACCCGGGTCAGCCCCAGCATTTT; CDR3 protein: CASSYPGQPQHF
V gene: TRBV14; clone size: .; D gene: .; J gene: TRBJ1-1; CDR3 length: 12; CDR3 DNA: TGTGCCAGCAGCCAAGATTCAGGGGAAGCTTTCTTT; CDR3 protein: CASSQDSGEAFF
V gene: TRBV5-1; clone size: .; D gene: .; J gene: TRBJ2-2; CDR3 length: 16; CDR3 DNA: TGCGCCAGCAGCGTTACTCAGGGGCAGGGCACCGGGGAGCTGTTTTTT; CDR3 protein: CASSVTQGQGTGELFF
V gene: TRBV6-4; clone size: .; D gene: .; J gene: TRBJ1-6; CDR3 length: 17; CDR3 DNA: TGTGCCAGCAGTGACCGGAAAGAACAGGGCTCCGTCGCACCCCTCCACTTT; CDR3 protein: CASSDRKEQGSVAPLHF
V gene: TRBV2; clone size: .; D gene: .; J gene: TRBJ1-5; CDR3 length: 15; CDR3 DNA: TGTGCCAGCAGGAACTTGGGGGGAGAGGGACAGCCCCAGCATTTT; CDR3 protein: CASRNLGGEGQPQHF
V gene: TRBV12-3/TRBV12-4; clone size: .; D gene: .; J gene: TRBJ2-1; CDR3 length: 13; CDR3 DNA: TGTGCCAGCAGTTTAGGAGGTGACAATGAGCAGTTCTTC; CDR3 protein: CASSLGGDNEQFF
V gene: TRBV5-1; clone size: few; D gene: .; J gene: TRBJ2-7; CDR3 length: 13; CDR3 DNA: TGCGCCAGCAGCTTGGCCTCAGGGAACGAGCAGTACTTC; CDR3 protein: CASSLASGNEQYF
V gene: TRBV9; clone size: .; D gene: TRBD2; J gene: TRBJ2-1; CDR3 length: 13; CDR3 DNA: TGTGCCAGCAGCGTAGGACTAGCGGTTGAGCAGTTCTTC; CDR3 protein: CASSVGLAVEQFF
V gene: TRBV6-2/TRBV6-3; clone size: .; D gene: .; J gene: TRBJ1-1; CDR3 length: 12; CDR3 DNA: TGTGCCAGCAGTTATTCGTCCTCTGAAGCTTTCTTT; CDR3 protein: CASSYSSSEAFF